The 26 T cell receptor beta chains below all came from one sample that was sequenced in a study of cytomegalovirus exposure and HLA in healthy donors. A multiplex PCR was run with 60 Vbeta primers and 13 Jbeta primers. Assay used: immunoSEQ multiplex PCR; TCRdb lists only in-frame clones, some missing. In all, the sample yields 190,000 or so clones. Sequencing was performed on PBMCs. The receptors were sampled from a boy between 10 and 17 years old in good health and CMV-seronegative.

The rearrangement uses TRBV11-3 and TRBJ2-2; no clear D gene. The CDR3 is 15 amino acids. The V gene lost 1 base and the J gene lost 8 bases, with 14 bases spanning the gap. In germline, CDR1 is SGHNT, CDR2 YENEEA. The CDR3 sequence is CASSLGLGTAGELFF. CDR3 sequence (DNA): TGTGCCAGCAGCTTAGGTTTGGGCACCGCTGGGGAGCTGTTTTTT.

The chain recombines TRBV7-9 with TRBJ2-7, with TRBD1 as a possible D gene (6 bases). CDR3 size: 16 residues. From germline, CDR1 is SEHNR and CDR2 FQNEAQ (reference sequence). V dropped 4 bases and J dropped 1 base, with 17 bases sitting between them. The CDR3 here is CASSWREGESSYEQYF. CDR3 in DNA: TGTGCCAGCAGCTGGCGCGAGGGGGAAAGTTCCTACGAGCAGTACTTC.

The V gene is TRBV5-1, the J gene TRBJ2-1; D not resolved. The CDR3 sequence is 15 residues long. Germline lookup yields CDR1 SGHRS and CDR2 YFSETQ. V shed 2 bases and J shed 6 bases, with 15 bases lying between them. CDR3 region: CASSFTLSYVNEQFF. The CDR3 nucleotides read TGCGCCAGCAGCTTTACACTATCCTACGTCAATGAGCAGTTCTTC.

The rearrangement links TRBV10-3 to TRBJ2-3; 9 nucleotides align to TRBD2. The CDR3 length is 11 residues. Trimming cost V 4 bases and J 13 bases; bases outside gene matches: 3. Per the germline V gene, CDR1 is ENHRY and CDR2 is SYGVKD. The DNA for the CDR3 is TGTGCCATCAGTGGCGGGACTAGCAAGTATTTT. Protein sequence: CAISGGTSKYF.

This chain joins TRBV9 and TRBJ2-5; 9 positions match TRBD1. With 2 bases clipped from V and 2 bases from J, the junction kept 4 bases outside the gene matches. This CDR3 comprises 15 residues. From germline, CDR1 is SGDLS and CDR2 YYNGEE. CDR3 protein: CASSVDRGEQETQYF. The CDR3 region has the DNA TGTGCCAGCAGCGTCGACAGGGGGGAACAAGAGACCCAGTACTTC.

The V and J genes are TRBV7-9 and TRBJ2-5; 7 bases are a match to TRBD2. Germline V gene sequence: CDR1 SEHNR, CDR2 FQNEAQ (reference sequence). This CDR3 has 15 amino acids. The junction had 5 bases not matched to a gene; V was cut back by 2 bases and J by 2 bases. The CDR3 spells CASSLSGGGQETQYF. The CDR3 DNA sequence: TGTGCCAGCAGCTTATCTGGGGGGGGTCAAGAGACCCAGTACTTC.

The gene calls are TRBV2 and TRBJ2-1, with 7 nucleotides matching TRBD2. The V and J ends lost 2 bases and 4 bases, in that order; junction bases with no gene match: 2. The CDR3 extends over 14 amino acids. The germline CDR1 and CDR2 sequences are SNHLY and FYNNEI. The CDR3: CASSETGGYNEQFF. In DNA form, the CDR3 reads TGTGCCAGCAGTGAAACGGGGGGTTACAATGAGCAGTTCTTC. The full variable domain, with the rest looked up from reference TRBV2 and TRBJ2-1, is EPEVTQTPSHQVTQMGQEVILRCVPISNHLYFYWYRQILGQKVEFLVSFYNNEISEKSEIFDDQFSVERPDGSNFTLKIRSTKLEDSAMYFCASSETGGYNEQFFGPGTRLTVL.

The chain is built from TRBV6-6 and TRBJ1-1; 7 positions agree with TRBD1. Germline CDR1 and CDR2: MNHNY and SVGAGI (reference sequence). J was trimmed by 5 bases and V by 7 bases; bases with no gene match: 7. This CDR3 has 13 amino acids. DNA of the CDR3: TGTGCCAGCATTAAAAGGGGGCAAACTGAAGCTTTCTTT. It translates to CASIKRGQTEAFF.

The CDR3 sequence: CASSKQGPGELFF. The DNA of the CDR3 is TGTGCCAGCAGCAAACAGGGCCCCGGGGAGCTGTTTTTT. The chain couples TRBV5-6 to TRBJ2-2; D perhaps matches TRBD1 (6 bases). This CDR3 is 13 amino acids long. The germline V gene encodes CDR1 SGHDT and CDR2 YYEEEE. V was shortened by 4 bases and J by 6 bases, with 10 bases between the two germline ends.

The chain combines TRBV5-4 with TRBJ2-3; D gene uncertain. V dropped 3 bases and J dropped 5 bases, with 13 bases sitting between them. The germline V gene encodes CDR1 SGHNT and CDR2 YYREEE (reference sequence). This CDR3 spans 14 amino acids. Here the CDR3 DNA reads TGTGCCAGCAGCTCTCCGCCCGCACAAGATACGCAGTATTTT. Translated, it gives CASSSPPAQDTQYF.

CDR3 sequence reads: CASSLSSGPQHF. Here the CDR3 DNA reads TGTGCCAGCAGTTTATCGTCCGGGCCCCAGCATTTT. This chain links TRBV27 with TRBJ1-5; D remains unclear. Germline CDR1 reads MNHEY; CDR2 reads SMNVEV (reference sequence). V shed 0 bases and J shed 9 bases, with 6 bases lying between them. This CDR3 is built from 12 residues.

V usage is TRBV12-2 and J usage is TRBJ1-5. TRBV12-2 is a pseudogene locus. CDR3 length: 12 amino acids. Written as DNA, the CDR3 is TGTGCAAGTCGCTTTCGGAATCAGCCCCAGCATTTT. Its protein product is CASRFRNQPQHF.

To note about this clone: One end of the junction fails to match germline, which may point to a read error. The same CDR3 also results from other DNA sequences found in this sample. The genes are TRBV2 and TRBJ2-3; D is possibly TRBD2 (5 bases). The CDR3 contains 15 residues. CDR1 is SNHLY, CDR2 FYNNEI, per germline. The CDR3 reads CASSPSGEGTDTQYF. In DNA form, the CDR3 reads TGCGCCAGCAGCCCGAGCGGTGAGGGCACAGATACGCAGTATTTT.

The chain employs TRBV4-1 and TRBJ2-3; 10 nucleotides agree with TRBD2. CDR3 length: 17 amino acids. After removal of 1 base from V and 1 base from J, the junction contained 5 bases not matched to a gene. Germline loops: CDR1 MGHRA, CDR2 YSYEKL. In DNA form, the CDR3 reads TGCGCCAGCAGCCAAGTCTCTAGCGGGGGCCGCACAGATACGCAGTATTTT. It specifies CASSQVSSGGRTDTQYF.

This chain joins TRBV19 and TRBJ2-2; perhaps TRBD2 as D (6 bases). The germline V gene has CDR1 LNHDA and CDR2 SQIVND (reference sequence). The length of the CDR3 is 15 residues. The ends were cut back, 4 bases at V and 1 base at J, with 10 bases in the middle. This CDR3 is CASSKLGGNTGELFF. Written as DNA, the CDR3 is TGTGCCAGTAGTAAACTGGGAGGGAACACCGGGGAGCTGTTTTTT. The full variable domain, its missing parts supplied by reference TRBV19 and TRBJ2-2, is DGGITQSPKYLFRKEGQNVTLSCEQNLNHDAMYWYRQDPGQGLRLIYYSQIVNDFQKGDIAEGYSVSREKKESFPLTVTSAQKNPTAFYLCASSKLGGNTGELFFGEGSRLTVL.

The V gene is TRBV7-2, the J gene TRBJ2-3; TRBD1 agrees at 8 bases. Per germline, CDR1 SGHTA and CDR2 FQGNSA. This CDR3 has 17 residues. Trimming took 1 base from V and 4 from J; bases not matched to a gene: 10. Written as DNA, the CDR3 is TGTGCCAGCAGCTTAGAGGGGTACGGACAGGGCTCAGATACGCAGTATTTT. The encoded protein is CASSLEGYGQGSDTQYF.

This rearrangement joins TRBV6-5 to TRBJ1-1; TRBD1 aligns across 7 bases. The CDR3 loop spans 12 amino acids. The ends lost 6 bases at V and 6 bases at J; junction bases unmatched: 4. Germline V gene data show CDR1 as MNHEY and CDR2 as SVGAGI. CDR3 in amino acids: CASRATGAEAFF. As DNA, the CDR3 is TGTGCCAGCAGGGCTACAGGGGCTGAAGCTTTCTTT.

The V and J genes are TRBV9 and TRBJ2-5; possible D gene TRBD2, 6 bases. The CDR3 runs to 18 residues. Germline V gives CDR1 SGDLS, CDR2 YYNGEE. The V gene lost 2 bases and the J gene lost 0 bases, with 20 bases spanning the gap. Here the CDR3 reads CASSVAPLGWGDQETQYF. DNA of the CDR3: TGTGCCAGCAGCGTCGCCCCCTTGGGATGGGGGGACCAAGAGACCCAGTACTTC. The full variable domain, completed using reference TRBV9 and TRBJ2-5, is DSGVTQTPKHLITATGQRVTLRCSPRSGDLSVYWYQQSLDQGLQFLIQYYNGEERAKGNILERFSAQQFPDLHSELNLSSLELGDSALYFCASSVAPLGWGDQETQYFGPGTRLLVL.

J is TRBJ1-1 and V is TRBV6-1; D possibly corresponds to TRBD1 (5 bases). CDR3 length: 13 residues. Trimming shortened V by 5 bases and J by 0 bases, and 7 bases separated the two germline ends. Germline V gene lookup returns CDR1 MNHNS and CDR2 SASEGT. CDR3 bases: TGTGCCAGCAGTCGGACACTGAACACTGAAGCTTTCTTT. Its translation is CASSRTLNTEAFF.

The V call is TRBV5-5, the J call TRBJ2-3; TRBD2 might be the D (7 bases). Germline values: CDR1 SGHKS, CDR2 YYEKEE (reference sequence). This CDR3 has 14 amino acids. Between the trimmed V and J ends, which lost 4 bases and 7 bases, there was a span of 16 bases. For the CDR3, the DNA is TGTGCCAGCAGCCCTGGGGGGGGCGAACATACGCAGTATTTT. It specifies CASSPGGGEHTQYF.

This sequence joins TRBV2 and TRBJ2-2, with D possibly TRBD1 on 6 matching bases. The CDR3 is 15 residues long. Germline CDR1 is SNHLY and CDR2 is FYNNEI. V was clipped by 7 bases and J by 0 bases, with 12 bases between them. The CDR3: CASTSGHTNTGELFF. The CDR3 DNA is TGTGCCAGCACTTCGGGACACACGAACACCGGGGAGCTGTTTTTT.

The chain carries TRBV27 and TRBJ2-2; D may be TRBD2 (5 bases). With 4 bases removed from V and 4 bases from J, the gap between germline ends came to 10 bases. This CDR3 has 14 amino acids. Per the germline V gene, CDR1 is MNHEY and CDR2 is SMNVEV (reference sequence). CDR3 DNA sequence: TGTGCCAGCAGTTCTCTGGGGAGCACCGGGGAGCTGTTTTTT. This sequence encodes CASSSLGSTGELFF.

The rearrangement joins TRBV18 to TRBJ2-3, with 7 positions matching TRBD2. Germline-derived CDR1 and CDR2 are KGHSH and LQKENI. CDR3 length: 17 residues. The trim removed 3 bases at V and 3 bases at J, leaving 12 bases unmatched. Written as DNA, the CDR3 is TGTGCCAGCTCACCGCTAAGGACCCGGGAGGAGACAGATACGCAGTATTTT. Protein sequence: CASSPLRTREETDTQYF.

The gene calls are TRBV6-4 and TRBJ1-2; D is unresolved. The CDR3 totals 12 residues. Trimming removed 2 bases at V and 7 bases at J, with 8 bases between. CDR1 and CDR2 from the germline V gene are MRHNA and SNTAGT. CDR3 amino acids: CASSDREAGYTF. For the CDR3, the DNA is TGTGCCAGCAGTGACAGGGAGGCTGGCTACACCTTC.

The V gene is TRBV7-3, the J gene TRBJ1-5, with 11 bases identical to TRBD1. Trimming took 2 bases from V and 4 from J; bases not matched to a gene: 10. CDR1 and CDR2 (germline): SGHTA, FQGTGA. This CDR3 spans 18 amino acids. CDR3 nucleotide sequence: TGTGCCAGCAGCTTATTTGGACGGGACAGGGGGAATAATCAGCCCCAGCATTTT. Translating gives CASSLFGRDRGNNQPQHF.

The V and J genes are TRBV19 and TRBJ1-1, with D possibly TRBD1 on 5 matching bases. The germline gives CDR1 LNHDA, CDR2 SQIVND (reference sequence). CDR3 length equals 13 residues. Trimming left V 5 bases short and J 6 bases short, with 13 bases between. The CDR3, as DNA: TGTGCCAGTAGTTTGCTTGGGGCGTCTGAAGCTTTCTTT. The encoded protein is CASSLLGASEAFF.